The TCR beta chain under discussion was sequenced for a study of CD8 T cells in Susac syndrome. Germline V gene data show CDR1 as LGHDT and CDR2 as YNNKEL (reference sequence). Deletions cut 2 bases from V and 3 bases from J, with 17 bases between. The CDR3 is 16 amino acids. Under recently defined diagnostic criteria, the patients with Susac syndrome qualified as having definite or probable disease. Reverse transcription of about 0.5 to 1 ug RNA was carried out with random hexamers. MiXCR was run by TCRdb on the immunoSEQ multiplex PCR reads, yielding one entry per CDR3 protein. Of under 110,000 distinct CDR3 sequences in the sample, approximately 94% are singletons; the top ten hold 0.4% to 0.5%.

The specimen sequenced was CD8+ T cells from PBMCs. The gene calls are TRBV3-1 and TRBJ2-7; D is unclear. The TCR sequence derives from a human donor with Susac syndrome. The CDR3 region has the DNA TGTGCCAGCAGCCAAAACCCCGGATCTTCTTTCTACGAGCAGTACTTC. As protein: CASSQNPGSSFYEQYF.